The rows below give T cell receptor beta chains drawn from one sample of a study of blood T cell repertoires in COVID-19. The data were produced by immunoSEQ multiplex PCR, yet TCRdb's version contains in-frame clones alone and is incomplete. Of 170,000 or so clones in the sample, 86% are singletons; the top ten hold approximately 7%. The specimen was peripheral blood. These TCRs come from a man aged 45-65 years with active or convalescent COVID-19. Both conserved end residues are trimmed from each CDR3. The order of the fields is V gene, J gene, CDR3 protein.

v_call: TRBV6-5
j_call: TRBJ1-1
cdr3_aa: ASNKRGEAF

v_call: TRBV6-1
j_call: TRBJ1-3
cdr3_aa: ASSELAGGNTIY

v_call: TRBV5-5
j_call: TRBJ2-3
cdr3_aa: ASSWGQNLGTQY

v_call: TRBV5-5
j_call: TRBJ1-2
cdr3_aa: ASSSGQGDGYT

v_call: TRBV6-1
j_call: TRBJ1-6
cdr3_aa: ASREGIPSPLH

v_call: TRBV30
j_call: TRBJ2-1
cdr3_aa: AWYTTSGSVGYNEQF

v_call: TRBV20-1
j_call: TRBJ2-7
cdr3_aa: SPTSGHEQY

v_call: TRBV5-8
j_call: TRBJ1-5
cdr3_aa: ASTTYGQGYQPQH

v_call: TRBV2
j_call: TRBJ2-7
cdr3_aa: ASRGQGYEQY

v_call: TRBV3-1/TRBV3-2
j_call: TRBJ2-1
cdr3_aa: ASSKARWTSREQF

v_call: TRBV11-2
j_call: TRBJ1-5
cdr3_aa: ASSFGQGNQPQH

v_call: TRBV28
j_call: TRBJ2-7
cdr3_aa: ASSLRQGAPGY

v_call: TRBV12-5
j_call: TRBJ2-1
cdr3_aa: ASGLVIGGSYNEQF

v_call: TRBV7-9
j_call: TRBJ1-4
cdr3_aa: ASSPTGTTLEGYNEKLF

v_call: TRBV19
j_call: TRBJ1-5
cdr3_aa: ASSPGQGSNQPQH

v_call: TRBV7-3
j_call: TRBJ2-2
cdr3_aa: ASSQTSNTGELF

v_call: TRBV9
j_call: TRBJ2-5
cdr3_aa: ASSVAGRGSPQETQY

v_call: TRBV5-4
j_call: TRBJ1-1
cdr3_aa: ASSWDRRNTEAF

v_call: TRBV19
j_call: TRBJ2-2
cdr3_aa: ASTQAPNTGELF

v_call: TRBV10-3
j_call: TRBJ1-1
cdr3_aa: AISENSQNTEAF

v_call: TRBV10-3
j_call: TRBJ2-3
cdr3_aa: AIRRLNDADTQY

v_call: TRBV5-1
j_call: TRBJ1-1
cdr3_aa: ASSIDRGTEAF

v_call: TRBV27
j_call: TRBJ2-7
cdr3_aa: ASSPDRTYEQY

v_call: TRBV10-3
j_call: TRBJ2-1
cdr3_aa: AISEGQGDNNEQF

v_call: TRBV7-2
j_call: TRBJ1-1
cdr3_aa: ASSLLWNTEAF

v_call: TRBV11-2
j_call: TRBJ2-3
cdr3_aa: ASTTGQAQY

v_call: TRBV4-3
j_call: TRBJ1-1
cdr3_aa: ASRGHQNTEAF

v_call: TRBV5-3
j_call: TRBJ2-5
cdr3_aa: ARSLCVDSQETQY

v_call: TRBV6-5
j_call: TRBJ2-3
cdr3_aa: ASSYRGADSTDTQY

v_call: TRBV4-2
j_call: TRBJ1-3
cdr3_aa: ASSQVPSVDTIY

v_call: TRBV9
j_call: TRBJ2-1
cdr3_aa: ASSASGANYNEQF

v_call: TRBV7-9
j_call: TRBJ2-3
cdr3_aa: ASSRGTGGDTQY

v_call: TRBV10-3
j_call: TRBJ1-4
cdr3_aa: ATKGGADEKLF

v_call: TRBV11-2
j_call: TRBJ2-5
cdr3_aa: ASSLVERGGWTQY

v_call: TRBV5-4
j_call: TRBJ1-1
cdr3_aa: ASSVKDIDRGTEAF

v_call: TRBV12-5
j_call: TRBJ1-1
cdr3_aa: ASADRADTEAF

v_call: TRBV6-2/TRBV6-3
j_call: TRBJ1-4
cdr3_aa: ASSYSRVTTNEKLF

v_call: TRBV28
j_call: TRBJ2-1
cdr3_aa: ASNPTINNEQF

v_call: TRBV25-1
j_call: TRBJ2-5
cdr3_aa: ASSGLPRQETQY

v_call: TRBV11-2
j_call: TRBJ2-7
cdr3_aa: ASSFSAEGAVEQY

v_call: TRBV6-5
j_call: TRBJ2-7
cdr3_aa: ASSSLAGRTYEQY

v_call: TRBV2
j_call: TRBJ1-1
cdr3_aa: ASSFRETEAF

v_call: TRBV18
j_call: TRBJ1-2
cdr3_aa: ASSPPTHYGYT

v_call: TRBV6-2/TRBV6-3
j_call: TRBJ1-5
cdr3_aa: ASSYFQGSDQPQH